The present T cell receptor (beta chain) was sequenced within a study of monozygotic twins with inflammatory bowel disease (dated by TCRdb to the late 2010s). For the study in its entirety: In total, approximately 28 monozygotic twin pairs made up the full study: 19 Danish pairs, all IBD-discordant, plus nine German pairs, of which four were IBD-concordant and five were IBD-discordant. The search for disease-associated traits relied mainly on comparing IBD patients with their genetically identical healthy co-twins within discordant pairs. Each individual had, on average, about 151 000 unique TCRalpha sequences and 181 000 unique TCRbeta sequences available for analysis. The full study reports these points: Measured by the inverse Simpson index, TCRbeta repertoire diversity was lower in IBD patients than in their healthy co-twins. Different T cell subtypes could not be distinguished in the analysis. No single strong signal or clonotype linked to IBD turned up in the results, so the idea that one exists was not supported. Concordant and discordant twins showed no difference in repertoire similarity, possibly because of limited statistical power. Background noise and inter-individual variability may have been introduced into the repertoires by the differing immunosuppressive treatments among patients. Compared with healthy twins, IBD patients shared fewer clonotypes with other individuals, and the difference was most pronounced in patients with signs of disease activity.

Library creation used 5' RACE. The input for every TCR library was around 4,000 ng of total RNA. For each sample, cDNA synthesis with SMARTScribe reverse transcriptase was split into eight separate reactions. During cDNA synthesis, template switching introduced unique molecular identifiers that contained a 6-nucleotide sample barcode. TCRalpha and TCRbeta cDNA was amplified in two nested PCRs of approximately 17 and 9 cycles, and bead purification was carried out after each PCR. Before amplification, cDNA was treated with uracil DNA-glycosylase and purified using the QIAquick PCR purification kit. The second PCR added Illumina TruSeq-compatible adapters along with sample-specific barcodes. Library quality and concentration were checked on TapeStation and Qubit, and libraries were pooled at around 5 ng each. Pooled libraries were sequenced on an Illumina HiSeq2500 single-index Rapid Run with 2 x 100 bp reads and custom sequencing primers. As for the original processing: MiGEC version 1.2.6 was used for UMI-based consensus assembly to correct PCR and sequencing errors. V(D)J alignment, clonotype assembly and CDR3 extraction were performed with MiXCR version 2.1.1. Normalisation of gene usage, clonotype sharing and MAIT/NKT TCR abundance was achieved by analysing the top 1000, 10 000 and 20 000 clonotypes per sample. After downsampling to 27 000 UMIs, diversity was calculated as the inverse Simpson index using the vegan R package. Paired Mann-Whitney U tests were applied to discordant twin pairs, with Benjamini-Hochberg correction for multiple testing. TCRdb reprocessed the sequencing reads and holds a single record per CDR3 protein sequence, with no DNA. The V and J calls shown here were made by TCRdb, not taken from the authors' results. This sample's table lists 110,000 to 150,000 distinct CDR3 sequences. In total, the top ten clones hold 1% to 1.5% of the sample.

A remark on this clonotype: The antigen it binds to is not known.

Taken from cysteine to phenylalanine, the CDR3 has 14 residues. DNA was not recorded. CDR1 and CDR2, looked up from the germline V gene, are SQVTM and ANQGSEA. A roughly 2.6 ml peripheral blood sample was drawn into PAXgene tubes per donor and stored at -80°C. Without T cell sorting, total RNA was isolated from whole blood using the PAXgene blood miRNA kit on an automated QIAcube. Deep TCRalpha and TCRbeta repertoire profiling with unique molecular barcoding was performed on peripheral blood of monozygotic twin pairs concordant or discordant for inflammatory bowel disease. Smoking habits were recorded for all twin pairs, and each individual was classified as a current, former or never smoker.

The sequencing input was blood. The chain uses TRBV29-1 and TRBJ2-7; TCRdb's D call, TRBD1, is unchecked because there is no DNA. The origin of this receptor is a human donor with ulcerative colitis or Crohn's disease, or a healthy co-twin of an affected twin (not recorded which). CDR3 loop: CSAYGGAGSNEQYF.